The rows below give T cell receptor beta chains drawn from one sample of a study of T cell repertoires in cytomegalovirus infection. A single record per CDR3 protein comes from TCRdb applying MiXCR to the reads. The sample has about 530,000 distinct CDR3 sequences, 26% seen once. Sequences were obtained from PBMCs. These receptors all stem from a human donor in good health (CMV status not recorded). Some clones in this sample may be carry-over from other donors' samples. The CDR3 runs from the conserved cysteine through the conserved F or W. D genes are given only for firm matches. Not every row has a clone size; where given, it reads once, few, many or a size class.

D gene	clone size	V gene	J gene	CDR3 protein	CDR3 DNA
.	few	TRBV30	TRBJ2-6	CAWSGARTPSSGANVLTF	TGTGCCTGGAGTGGGGCCCGCACACCGAGCTCTGGGGCCAACGTCCTGACTTTC
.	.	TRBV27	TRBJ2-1	CASSLEALGYNEQFF	TGTGCCAGCAGTTTAGAGGCACTAGGCTACAATGAGCAGTTCTTC
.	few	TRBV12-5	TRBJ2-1	CASGWSPRSESSYNEQFF	TGTGCTAGTGGTTGGTCCCCGAGGAGCGAGAGCTCCTACAATGAGCAGTTCTTC
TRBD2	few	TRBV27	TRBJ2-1	CASTPREGRDDEQFF	TGTGCCAGCACCCCGCGGGAGGGTCGGGATGATGAGCAGTTCTTC
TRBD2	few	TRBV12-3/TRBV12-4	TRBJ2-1	CASRYGRAYNEQFF	TGTGCCAGCAGATACGGGAGGGCCTACAATGAGCAGTTCTTC
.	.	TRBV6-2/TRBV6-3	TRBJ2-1	CASTQGSYNEQFF	TGTGCCAGCACCCAGGGGAGCTACAATGAGCAGTTCTTC
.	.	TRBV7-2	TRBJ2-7	CASSQESYEQYF	TGTGCCAGCAGCCAGGAGAGTTACGAGCAGTACTTC
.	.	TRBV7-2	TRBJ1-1	CASSLFQNTEAFF	TGTGCCAGCAGCTTATTCCAGAACACTGAAGCTTTCTTT
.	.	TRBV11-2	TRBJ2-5	CASSLQTSRETQYF	TGTGCCAGCAGCCTCCAGACTAGTAGAGAGACCCAGTACTTC
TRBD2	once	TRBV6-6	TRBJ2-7	CASSYSLLAGVKGNYEQYF	TGTGCCAGCAGTTACTCGTTGCTAGCGGGAGTCAAGGGGAACTACGAGCAGTACTTC
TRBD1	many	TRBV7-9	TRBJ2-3	CASSLPGQGGTDTQYF	TGTGCCAGCAGTTTACCGGGACAGGGTGGCACAGATACGCAGTATTTT
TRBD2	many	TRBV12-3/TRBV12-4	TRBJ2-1	CASSKRGGSLGEQFF	TGTGCCAGCAGTAAACGGGGCGGGAGCCTAGGTGAGCAGTTCTTC
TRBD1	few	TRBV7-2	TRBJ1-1	CASSSRGSGYTEAFF	TGTGCCAGCAGCTCCAGGGGGTCTGGGTACACTGAAGCTTTCTTT
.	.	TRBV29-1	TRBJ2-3	CSVTVYTDTQYF	TGCAGCGTGACGGTCTACACAGATACGCAGTATTTT
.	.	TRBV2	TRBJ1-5	CASKDTNSNQPQHF	TGTGCCAGCAAGGACACAAATAGCAATCAGCCCCAGCATTTT
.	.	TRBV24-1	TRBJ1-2	CATSDPHGGNYGYTF	TGTGCCACCAGTGACCCGCATGGAGGGAACTATGGCTACACCTTC
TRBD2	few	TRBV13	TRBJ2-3	CASSFWTSGTDTQYF	TGTGCCAGCAGTTTTTGGACTAGCGGCACAGATACGCAGTATTTT
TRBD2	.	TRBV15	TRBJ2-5	CATSRGLTSGSQETQYF	TGTGCCACCAGCAGAGGTTTGACTAGCGGGAGTCAAGAGACCCAGTACTTC
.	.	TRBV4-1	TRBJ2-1	CASSPLARSYNEQFF	TGCGCCAGCAGCCCTCTAGCGCGATCCTACAATGAGCAGTTCTTC
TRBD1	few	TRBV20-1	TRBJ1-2	CSARETGGPYGYTF	TGCAGTGCTAGAGAGACAGGGGGTCCCTATGGCTACACCTTC
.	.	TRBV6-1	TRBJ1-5	CATQALWKVVSNQPQHF	TGTGCCACCCAAGCTCTCTGGAAAGTGGTTAGCAATCAGCCCCAGCATTTT
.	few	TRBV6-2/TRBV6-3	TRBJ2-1	CASSLDYIDEQFF	TGTGCCAGCAGTTTGGATTATATCGATGAGCAGTTCTTC
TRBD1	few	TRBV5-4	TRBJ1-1	CASSLIGQGSMNTEAFF	TGTGCCAGCAGCTTGATAGGACAGGGAAGTATGAACACTGAAGCTTTCTTT
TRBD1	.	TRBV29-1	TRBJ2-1	CSVKGQTHNEQFF	TGCAGCGTTAAGGGACAGACCCACAATGAGCAGTTCTTC
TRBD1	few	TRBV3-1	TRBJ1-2	CASSHGQGVTGYTF	TGTGCCAGCAGCCACGGACAGGGGGTAACTGGCTACACCTTC
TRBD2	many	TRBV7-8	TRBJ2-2	CASSLSKGDEAGGGTGELFF	TGTGCCAGCAGCTTGAGCAAAGGGGACGAGGCGGGAGGAGGGACCGGGGAGCTGTTTTTT
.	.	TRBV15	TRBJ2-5	CATSRDVGLETQYF	TGTGCCACCAGCAGAGATGTGGGGCTGGAGACCCAGTACTTC
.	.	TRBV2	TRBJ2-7	CASSGDENEQYF	TGTGCCAGCAGTGGAGACGAAAACGAGCAGTACTTC
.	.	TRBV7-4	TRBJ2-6	CASSLSVEDWGTFGANVLTF	TGTGCCAGCAGCTTATCGGTTGAGGACTGGGGTACCTTTGGGGCCAACGTCCTGACTTTC
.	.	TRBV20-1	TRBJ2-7	CSARETTSGPYEQYF	TGCAGTGCTAGAGAGACGACTTCTGGACCCTACGAGCAGTACTTC
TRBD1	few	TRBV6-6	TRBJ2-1	CASSYSTGYEQFF	TGTGCCAGCAGTTACTCGACAGGGTATGAGCAGTTCTTC
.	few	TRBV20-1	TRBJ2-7	CSARDPIDFSYEQYF	TGCAGTGCTAGAGATCCCATCGACTTCTCCTACGAGCAGTACTTC
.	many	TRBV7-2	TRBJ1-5	CASSLQGGRGKPQHF	TGTGCCAGCAGCTTACAAGGGGGGCGCGGGAAGCCCCAGCATTTT
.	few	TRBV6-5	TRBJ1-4	CASSQRRTNEKLFF	TGTGCCAGCAGCCAGAGGAGGACTAATGAAAAACTGTTTTTT
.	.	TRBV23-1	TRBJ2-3	CASSINPGPPSTDTQYF	TGCGCCAGCAGTATTAATCCGGGCCCACCGAGCACAGATACGCAGTATTTT
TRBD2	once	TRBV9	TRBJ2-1	CASSVGSGQPYNEQFF	TGTGCCAGCAGCGTAGGTAGCGGGCAACCCTACAATGAGCAGTTCTTC
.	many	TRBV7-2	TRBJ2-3	CASSSGLSTQYF	TGTGCCAGCAGCTCGGGACTTAGTACGCAGTATTTT
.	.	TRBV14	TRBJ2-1	CASSQAGGNEQFF	TGTGCCAGCAGCCAAGCGGGCGGCAATGAGCAGTTCTTC
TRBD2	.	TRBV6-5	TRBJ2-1	CASSYQGLGGNEQFF	TGTGCCAGCAGTTACCAGGGACTAGGGGGCAATGAGCAGTTCTTC
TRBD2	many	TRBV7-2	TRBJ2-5	CASTLRGGGPGGTQYF	TGTGCCAGCACCCTCCGGGGGGGAGGGCCGGGGGGGACCCAGTACTTC
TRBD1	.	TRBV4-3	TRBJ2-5	CASSQVWGQGVPETQYF	TGCGCCAGCAGCCAAGTTTGGGGACAGGGGGTTCCCGAGACCCAGTACTTC